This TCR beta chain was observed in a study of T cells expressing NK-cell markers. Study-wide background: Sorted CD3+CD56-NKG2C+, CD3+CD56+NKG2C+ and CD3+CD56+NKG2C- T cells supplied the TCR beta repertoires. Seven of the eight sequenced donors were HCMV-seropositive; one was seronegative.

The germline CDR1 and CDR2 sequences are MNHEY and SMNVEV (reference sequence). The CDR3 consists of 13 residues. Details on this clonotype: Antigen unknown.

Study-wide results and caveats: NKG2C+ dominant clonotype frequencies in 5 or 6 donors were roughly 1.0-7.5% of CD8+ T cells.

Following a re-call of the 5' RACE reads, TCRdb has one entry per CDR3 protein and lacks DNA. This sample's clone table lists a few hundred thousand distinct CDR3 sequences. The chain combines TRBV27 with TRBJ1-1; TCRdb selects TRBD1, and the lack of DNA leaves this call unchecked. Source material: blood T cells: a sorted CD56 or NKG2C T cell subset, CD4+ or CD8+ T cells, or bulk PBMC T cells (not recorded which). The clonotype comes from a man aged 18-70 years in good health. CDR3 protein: CASSWTGDTEAFF.